This T cell receptor beta chain stems from a study of T cell responses to AZD1222 COVID-19 vaccine. General study points: Reportedly, nearly half of unique spike TCRs recognized epitopes outside B.1.351/B.1.1.7 mutations. Vaccine-associated CD4 TCRs spanned spike, dominant at 160-218 and 743-854. Repertoires in all cases were sampled only once the peak T cell response had passed. Donors were mostly white British, more females; clonal diversity possibly underestimated.

The V end was cut by 2 bases, the J end by 2 bases, with 5 bases between. In germline, CDR1 is SGHRS, CDR2 YFSETQ. This CDR3 spans 14 amino acids. On this clone: Its antigen is currently unknown.

Generated by immunoSEQ multiplex PCR, the TCRdb table keeps only in-frame clones and is missing some. The repertoire holds under 200,000 clones, with around 87% as singletons. The source of this sequence is an adult in good health. The chain uses TRBV5-1 and TRBJ2-6; D remains unclear. Here the sequenced sample was peripheral blood, taken on day 0 of MenACWY control vaccination. The CDR3 region has the DNA TGCGCCAGCAGCTTTGACCCTGGGGCCAACGTCCTGACTTTC. This sequence encodes CASSFDPGANVLTF.